This passage covers 16 T cell receptor beta chains from one sample sequenced in a study of blood T cell repertoires in COVID-19. The protocol was immunoSEQ multiplex PCR, while the TCRdb copy is restricted to in-frame clones and leaves out a portion. The sample yields about 390,000 clones, around 87% seen once. The sequenced sample consisted of peripheral blood. Every receptor here comes from a woman aged 60-70 years with COVID-19, enrolled during active disease.

This clone was detected only a few times. The gene calls are TRBV12-3 or TRBV12-4 and TRBJ2-3, with a possible D match to TRBD1 (5 bases). The V and J ends lost 3 bases and 8 bases respectively, with 9 bases between them. The CDR3 is 12 amino acids. CDR3 sequence: CASSFVQGTQYF. CDR3 in DNA: TGTGCCAGCAGTTTTGTGCAGGGTACGCAGTATTTT.

The V and J genes are TRBV5-1 and TRBJ2-2; D may be TRBD1 (6 bases). The CDR3 runs to 15 residues. V lost 5 bases, J lost 1 base, and 12 bases lay in between. CDR1 and CDR2 from the germline V gene are SGHRS and YFSETQ. CDR3 DNA sequence: TGCGCCAGCAGGCCCGGGACACTGAACACCGGGGAGCTGTTTTTT. This encodes CASRPGTLNTGELFF.

This clone was seen a few times. The rearrangement links TRBV3-1 (or the pseudogene TRBV3-2) to TRBJ2-1; the match to TRBD2 covers 9 bases. CDR1 LGHDT and CDR2 YNNKEL come from the germline V gene (reference sequence). The CDR3 is 16 amino acids. V was clipped by 0 bases and J by 5 bases; unmatched bases: 5. The CDR3 sequence: CASSQDVLAGNNEQFF. The CDR3 DNA reads TGTGCCAGCAGCCAAGATGTACTAGCGGGCAACAATGAGCAGTTCTTC.

The CDR3 DNA reads as TGTGCCAGCCAACCGGGACAGGGGGCAGATACGCAGTATTTT. It encodes CASQPGQGADTQYF. This chain joins TRBV2 and TRBJ2-3; 11 nucleotides line up with TRBD1. Germline V CDR1 and CDR2: SNHLY, FYNNEI. The CDR3 is 14 residues long. J was trimmed by 4 bases and V by 8 bases; bases with no gene match: 5.

The genes are TRBV19 and TRBJ2-2; 13 bases align to TRBD2. This CDR3 has 18 residues. After removal of 6 bases from V and 1 base from J, the junction contained 8 bases not matched to a gene. CDR1 is LNHDA and CDR2 is SQIVND in the germline V gene (reference sequence). Written as DNA, the CDR3 is TGTGCCAGTAGCATCCTTTGGACTAGCGGGGGGAACACCGGGGAGCTGTTTTTT. This sequence encodes CASSILWTSGGNTGELFF.

V and J are TRBV5-4 and TRBJ2-5; 8 nucleotides agree with TRBD2. This CDR3 has 16 residues. From germline, CDR1 is SGHNT and CDR2 YYREEE (reference sequence). J lost 4 bases, V lost 0 bases, and 8 bases had no gene match. The CDR3, as DNA: TGTGCCAGCAGCTTGGACCCGGGGGGGCCGGGAGAGACCCAGTACTTC. Its translation: CASSLDPGGPGETQYF. The full variable domain, rest sourced from reference TRBV5-4 and TRBJ2-5, is ETGVTQSPTHLIKTRGQQVTLRCSSQSGHNTVSWYQQALGQGPQFIFQYYREEENGRGNFPPRFSGLQFPNYSSELNVNALELDDSALYLCASSLDPGGPGETQYFGPGTRLLVL.

This chain uses TRBV10-2 with TRBJ1-1; D gene uncertain. This CDR3 has 11 residues. Germline lookup yields CDR1 WSHSY and CDR2 SAAADI. V was trimmed by 6 bases and J by 3 bases, leaving 5 bases between them. The CDR3 spells CASRQDTEAFF. CDR3 bases: TGCGCCAGCAGGCAGGACACTGAAGCTTTCTTT.

The rearrangement joins TRBV29-1 to TRBJ2-5, with D perhaps TRBD1 (5 bases). The CDR3 loop spans 12 amino acids. In germline, CDR1 is SQVTM, CDR2 ANQGSEA. V was clipped by 6 bases and J by 3 bases, with 11 bases between them. The CDR3 nucleotides read TGCAGCGTCAGGGCAGGGAAAGAGACCCAGTACTTC. It codes for CSVRAGKETQYF.

The genes are TRBV2 and TRBJ1-1; 7 positions match TRBD1. Trimming at V came to 6 bases and at J to 0 bases, leaving 4 bases not matched to a gene. Germline V lookup: CDR1 SNHLY, CDR2 FYNNEI. This CDR3 spans 14 amino acids. The CDR3 is CASRGQAMNTEAFF. DNA for the CDR3: TGTGCCAGCAGAGGACAGGCCATGAACACTGAAGCTTTCTTT. Looking up the rest from reference TRBV2 and TRBJ1-1 gives the full variable domain: EPEVTQTPSHQVTQMGQEVILRCVPISNHLYFYWYRQILGQKVEFLVSFYNNEISEKSEIFDDQFSVERPDGSNFTLKIRSTKLEDSAMYFCASRGQAMNTEAFFGQGTRLTVV.

The rearrangement links TRBV7-9 to TRBJ2-7, with a weak D call TRBD2 (7 bases). Germline lookup yields CDR1 SEHNR and CDR2 FQNEAQ (reference sequence). The CDR3 runs 13 residues. Trimming shortened V by 5 bases and J by 5 bases, and 13 bases separated the two germline ends. In nucleotides, the CDR3 is TGTGCCAGCAGCCGGGGGGCCGTTGACGAGCAGTACTTC. Translation: CASSRGAVDEQYF.

The rearrangement uses TRBV5-1 and TRBJ2-7, with 8 bases identical to TRBD2. Trimming at V came to 3 bases and at J to 2 bases, leaving 7 bases not matched to a gene. The CDR3 totals 15 residues. Germline CDR1 is SGHRS and CDR2 is YFSETQ. CDR3 residues: CASSSRGGSPYEQYF. The CDR3 DNA reads as TGCGCCAGCAGCTCCCGGGGGGGCTCTCCCTACGAGCAGTACTTC.

The chain combines TRBV5-1 with TRBJ1-1; possible D gene TRBD1, 6 bases. V was pared by 1 base and J by 5 bases, with 12 bases between. Germline-derived CDR1 and CDR2 are SGHRS and YFSETQ. The CDR3 has 14 amino acids. The CDR3: CASSLRAGVTEAFF. For the CDR3, the DNA is TGCGCCAGCAGCTTGAGGGCAGGGGTAACTGAAGCTTTCTTT.

This clone was counted a few times. V and J are TRBV9 and TRBJ2-2, with D possibly being TRBD1 (5 bases). Germline-derived CDR1 and CDR2 are SGDLS and YYNGEE. Trimming removed 2 bases from V and 1 base from J, with 6 bases in between. The CDR3 has 14 amino acids. This CDR3 reads CASSVQGNTGELFF. The CDR3 region has the DNA TGTGCCAGCAGCGTCCAGGGGAACACCGGGGAGCTGTTTTTT. The entire variable domain, with the rest obtained from reference TRBV9 and TRBJ2-2, is as follows: DSGVTQTPKHLITATGQRVTLRCSPRSGDLSVYWYQQSLDQGLQFLIQYYNGEERAKGNILERFSAQQFPDLHSELNLSSLELGDSALYFCASSVQGNTGELFFGEGSRLTVL.

The table lists this clone with a count of one. V usage is TRBV18 and J usage is TRBJ2-4; possible D gene TRBD1, 6 bases. This CDR3 region has 13 residues. V lost 2 bases and J lost 9, with 11 bases in between. Germline V gene data show CDR1 as KGHSH and CDR2 as LQKENI. The DNA for the CDR3 is TGTGCCAGCTCACCAGCACAGGGACGCATTCAGTACTTC. It yields the protein CASSPAQGRIQYF.

The J gene is TRBJ2-7, the V gene TRBV5-4; D may be TRBD2 (6 bases). CDR1 is SGHNT, CDR2 YYREEE, per germline (reference sequence). Trimming took off 0 bases at V and 7 bases at J, with 8 bases between the two ends. The CDR3 has 12 residues. The CDR3 DNA reads as TGTGCCAGCAGCTTGGCCGGGGGTGAGCAGTACTTC. It encodes CASSLAGGEQYF.

CDR3 protein: CASHDRDRPRKQYF. CDR3 sequence (DNA): TGTGCCAGCCACGACCGGGACAGGCCACGTAAGCAGTACTTC. This chain joins TRBV6-5 and TRBJ2-7, with TRBD1 matching 8 bases. The CDR3 runs to 14 residues. V lost 8 bases and J lost 8; bases outside the gene matches: 14. Germline values: CDR1 MNHEY, CDR2 SVGAGI.